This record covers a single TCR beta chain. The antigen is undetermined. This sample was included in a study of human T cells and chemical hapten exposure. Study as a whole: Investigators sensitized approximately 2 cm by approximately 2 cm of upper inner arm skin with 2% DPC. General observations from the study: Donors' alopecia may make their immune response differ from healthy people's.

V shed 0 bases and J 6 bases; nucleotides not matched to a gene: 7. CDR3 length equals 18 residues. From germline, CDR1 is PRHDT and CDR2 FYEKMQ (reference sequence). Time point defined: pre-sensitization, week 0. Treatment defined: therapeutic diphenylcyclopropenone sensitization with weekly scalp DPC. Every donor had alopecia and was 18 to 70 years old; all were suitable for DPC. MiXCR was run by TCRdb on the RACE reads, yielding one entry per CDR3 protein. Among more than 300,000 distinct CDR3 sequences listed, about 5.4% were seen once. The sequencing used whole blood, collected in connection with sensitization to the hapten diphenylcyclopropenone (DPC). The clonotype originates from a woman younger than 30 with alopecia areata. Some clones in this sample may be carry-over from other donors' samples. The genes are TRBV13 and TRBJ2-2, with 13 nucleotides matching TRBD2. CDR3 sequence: CASSLGLAGGPESGELFF. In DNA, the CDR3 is TGTGCCAGCAGCTTAGGACTAGCGGGGGGGCCGGAGTCCGGGGAGCTGTTTTTT.